This T cell receptor beta chain is drawn from a study of post-analysis software for immune sequencing data. Prepared libraries of TCR beta cDNA carried unique molecular identifiers. T cells, about 0.9 to 11 million of them, yielded some 510,000 cDNA molecules. TCRdb re-called the PCR reads with MiXCR, one entry per CDR3 protein. The table shows almost 700,000 distinct CDR3 sequences, with 55% to 60% occurring only once. Trimming pared 0 bases from V and 6 bases from J, leaving 15 bases between. The CDR3 is 14 amino acids. CDR1 DFQATT and CDR2 SNEGSKA come from the germline V gene (reference sequence). With respect to this clonotype: Antigen unknown.

Study outcomes and limitations: In patients, TRBV5-6, TRBV5-1 and TRBV20-1 belonged to five TRBV segments found more frequently than in controls. Strong co-clustering by F measure was seen for same-batch samples.

The chain joins TRBV20-1 to TRBJ2-7; D not certain. The origin of this receptor is a girl under 10 years old with multiple sclerosis. The sequenced sample consisted of blood. The DNA for the CDR3 is TGCAGTGCTAGAGATCACACTGTCTTCGGCGAGCAGTACTTC. Translation: CSARDHTVFGEQYF.